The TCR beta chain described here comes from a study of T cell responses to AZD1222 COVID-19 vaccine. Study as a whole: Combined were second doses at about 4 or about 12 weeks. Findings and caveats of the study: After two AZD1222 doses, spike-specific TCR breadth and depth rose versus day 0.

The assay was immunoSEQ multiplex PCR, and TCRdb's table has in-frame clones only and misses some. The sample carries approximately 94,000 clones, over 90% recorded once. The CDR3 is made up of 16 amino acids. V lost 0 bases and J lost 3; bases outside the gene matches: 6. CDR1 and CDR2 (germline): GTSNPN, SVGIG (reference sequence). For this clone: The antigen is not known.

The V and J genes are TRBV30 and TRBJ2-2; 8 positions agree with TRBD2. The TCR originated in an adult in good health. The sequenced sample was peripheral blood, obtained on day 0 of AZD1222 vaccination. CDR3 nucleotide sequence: TGTGCCTGGAGTGTACGAAGCGGGAGCGACACCGGGGAGCTGTTTTTT. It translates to CAWSVRSGSDTGELFF.